This T cell receptor beta chain comes out of a study of Ad26.COV2.S vaccination and SARS-CoV-2 variants. Here immunoSEQ multiplex PCR was the method, and the copy in TCRdb shows in-frame clones only, minus some. This table has around 100,000 clones, around 82% appearing once. CDR1 and CDR2 from the germline V gene are MDHEN and SYDVKM. This CDR3 is built from 12 residues. The V end was cut by 6 bases, the J end by 6 bases, with 12 bases between. The sequence derives from a human donor who had recovered from COVID-19. The gene calls are TRBV28 and TRBJ2-7; D not certain. The material sequenced was peripheral blood, taken after recovery from COVID-19. The CDR3 spells CASRFPVGEQYF. As DNA, the CDR3 is TGTGCCAGCAGGTTTCCAGTGGGCGAGCAGTACTTC.